A selection of T cell receptor beta chains follows, all from one sample in a study of somatic mutations in cytotoxic T cells in rheumatoid arthritis. Some clones are missing from TCRdb's copy, which holds only in-frame ones; the method was immunoSEQ multiplex PCR. Of 13,000 or so clones in the sample, over 70% were seen once. Sequencing was performed on CD8+ T cells sorted from blood. These receptors came from an adult with rheumatoid arthritis. Each CDR3 is given with its conserved first and last residue. D genes are given only for firm matches. The size of a clone is reported for some rows only, either as once, few or many, or as a class for expanded clones.

size,D,V,J,DNA,CDR3
.,.,TRBV27,TRBJ2-4,TGTGCCAGCAGCTCTATTCTAGCCAAAAACATTCAGTACTTC,CASSSILAKNIQYF
.,.,TRBV19,TRBJ1-4,TGTGCCAGTAGTACGGGGGTAGCCTATGAAAAACTGTTTTTT,CASSTGVAYEKLFF
once,.,TRBV9,TRBJ2-5,TGTGCCAGCAGCGTGGGACATCGCCAAGAGACCCAGTACTTC,CASSVGHRQETQYF
.,.,TRBV6-5,TRBJ2-5,TGTGCCAGCAGTTTAGACGGGAGAGACCAAGAGACCCAGTACTTC,CASSLDGRDQETQYF
.,.,TRBV27,TRBJ1-2,TGTGCCAGCAGTTTTAGTCGGGTCTATGGCTACACCTTC,CASSFSRVYGYTF
once,.,TRBV6-5,TRBJ1-1,TGTGCCAGCAGTTACGCACAGGCAAACACTGAAGCTTTCTTT,CASSYAQANTEAFF
.,.,TRBV5-6,TRBJ2-5,TGTGCCAGCAGCTTGGTCAGGGCAGAGACCCAGTACTTC,CASSLVRAETQYF
.,.,TRBV19,TRBJ1-2,TGTGCCAGTAGATCCCCTGGCTATGGCTACACCTTC,CASRSPGYGYTF
.,.,TRBV5-4,TRBJ2-1,TGTGCCAGCAGCTTGGATAGGAGCTCCTACAATGAGCAGTTCTTC,CASSLDRSSYNEQFF
.,.,TRBV29-1,TRBJ1-2,TGCAGCGTTGAAGATCTGCTGTACTATGGCTACACCTTC,CSVEDLLYYGYTF
once,.,TRBV4-1,TRBJ2-1,TGCGCCAGCAGCCAATATACCCCCCGGCGGGGTGAGCAGTTCTTC,CASSQYTPRRGEQFF
medium-sized,TRBD2,TRBV11-2,TRBJ2-7,TGTGCCAGCAGCCGATCGACTAGCGGGGCGTACGAGCAGTACTTC,CASSRSTSGAYEQYF
.,.,TRBV30,TRBJ1-1,TGTGCCTGGAGTGAGGACATCGGTGGTGAAGCTTTCTTT,CAWSEDIGGEAFF
.,TRBD2,TRBV6-1,TRBJ2-1,TGTGCCAGCAGGGCTAGCGGGGGGGCCTTCAATGAGCAGTTCTTC,CASRASGGAFNEQFF
once,TRBD1,TRBV28,TRBJ2-2,TGTGCCAGCAGTCGTCCAGGGGGCCACACCGGGGAGCTGTTTTTT,CASSRPGGHTGELFF
.,.,TRBV9,TRBJ2-3,TGTGCCAGCAGCTATACTATGAACTTGGGACACACTTATACGCAGTATTTT,CASSYTMNLGHTYTQYF
few,.,TRBV5-6,TRBJ2-2,TGTGCCAGCAGCTATAGCTCGAACACCGGGGAGCTGTTTTTT,CASSYSSNTGELFF
.,.,TRBV27,TRBJ1-1,TGTGCCAGCATGGATGGAATGAACACTGAAGCTTTCTTT,CASMDGMNTEAFF
.,.,TRBV4-1,TRBJ2-1,TGCGCCAGCAGCCAAGAATTCACCGGCCTTGGGAATGAGCAGTTCTTC,CASSQEFTGLGNEQFF
.,.,TRBV6-1,TRBJ2-3,TGTGCCAGCAGTGACACGGCGGGTCTTCTCACAGATACGCAGTATTTT,CASSDTAGLLTDTQYF
.,.,TRBV9,TRBJ2-1,TGTGCCAGCAGCCGGGACGACGGTAGCCCCCATGAGCAGTTCTTC,CASSRDDGSPHEQFF
.,.,TRBV28,TRBJ2-3,TGTGCCAGCAGTTTGAAGCTAAGCACAGATACGCAGTATTTT,CASSLKLSTDTQYF
.,.,TRBV15,TRBJ1-2,TGTGCCACCAGCAGAGGGGAGGGCCACTATGGCTACACCTTC,CATSRGEGHYGYTF
.,.,TRBV7-9,TRBJ1-2,TGTGCCAGCAGCCCCCGGCGCGCGGATTATGGCTACACCTTC,CASSPRRADYGYTF
.,TRBD1,TRBV5-1,TRBJ1-2,TGCGCCAGCAGCTGGACAGGGGATAACGATGGCTACACCTTC,CASSWTGDNDGYTF
.,.,TRBV19,TRBJ2-6,TGTGCCAGTAGGAGGTTTGGAGAGGGGGCCAACGTCCTGACTTTC,CASRRFGEGANVLTF
.,.,TRBV9,TRBJ1-2,TGTGCCAGCAGCGCCGGGGTTAATGGCTACACCTTC,CASSAGVNGYTF
.,TRBD2,TRBV29-1,TRBJ2-1,TGCAGCGTTGACAGCGGGAGGGCCAGTTGGAATGAGCAGTTCTTC,CSVDSGRASWNEQFF
few,TRBD2,TRBV10-3,TRBJ2-1,TGTGCCATCAGTGAGGGACTAGCAGGCGGCAATGAGCAGTTCTTC,CAISEGLAGGNEQFF
.,.,TRBV11-2,TRBJ1-2,TGTGCCAGCAGCTTCGGGCGGGACTATGGCTACACCTTC,CASSFGRDYGYTF
few,TRBD1,TRBV2,TRBJ1-1,TGTGCCAGCATTACCGGGACAGGGGGCGTGAACACTGAAGCTTTCTTT,CASITGTGGVNTEAFF
once,.,TRBV13,TRBJ2-6,TGTGCCAGCAGCTTAGAAGCTAGTGGGGCCAACGTCCTGACTTTC,CASSLEASGANVLTF
.,TRBD1,TRBV6-5,TRBJ1-2,TGTGCCAGCCGGGGGCTTGACAGGGGTAACTATGGCTACACCTTC,CASRGLDRGNYGYTF
few,TRBD1,TRBV19,TRBJ1-5,TGTGCCAGTAGCCCTGGACAGGGGGCAAATCAGCCCCAGCATTTT,CASSPGQGANQPQHF
.,.,TRBV6-6,TRBJ2-7,TGTGCCAGCAATGGGGGTACCTACGAGCAGTACTTC,CASNGGTYEQYF
.,.,TRBV2,TRBJ1-5,TGTGCCAGCAGTGACAGGGAGTATAGCAATCAGCCCCAGCATTTT,CASSDREYSNQPQHF
.,.,TRBV9,TRBJ2-1,TGTGCCAGCAGCGTGACTCGGGGGTACTCCTACAATGAGCAGTTCTTC,CASSVTRGYSYNEQFF
.,.,TRBV14,TRBJ1-4,TGTGCCAGCAGCCATCCACACATCCCGGCTAATGAAAAACTGTTTTTT,CASSHPHIPANEKLFF
.,.,TRBV13,TRBJ1-2,TGTGCCAGCACTGAGGCGGATAACTATGGCTACACCTTC,CASTEADNYGYTF
.,.,TRBV9,TRBJ1-2,TGTGCCAGCAGCGAGTCGGGGGCCCTTGTCTATGGCTACACCTTC,CASSESGALVYGYTF
.,.,TRBV4-1,TRBJ1-1,TGCGCCAGCAGCTCCGACGACGGATTGAACACTGAAGCTTTCTTT,CASSSDDGLNTEAFF
few,TRBD1,TRBV4-1,TRBJ1-4,TGCGCCAGCAGCCAAGTAACAGGGGGTTTTATTGAAAAACTGTTTTTT,CASSQVTGGFIEKLFF
.,TRBD1,TRBV12-5,TRBJ2-3,TGTGCTAGTTCGTCCAGGGGGCCGGGAGATACGCAGTATTTT,CASSSRGPGDTQYF
few,.,TRBV10-3,TRBJ1-2,TGTGCCATCAGTGAGGAACCGTTTGGAGGCTACACCTTC,CAISEEPFGGYTF